This T cell receptor (beta chain) was obtained from a study of cytomegalovirus exposure and HLA in healthy donors. Study-wide results and limits: Confirmation in vitro established that three CMV-associated chains were specific for CMV antigens. The study listed about 150 cytomegalovirus-associated TCR beta chains.

Germline assignment: CDR1 SEHNR and CDR2 FQNEAQ (reference sequence). V lost 5 bases, J lost 7 bases, and 21 bases lay in between. The length of the CDR3 is 16 residues. In regard to this clone: Its antigen is still unknown.

The repertoire was sequenced with immunoSEQ multiplex PCR; TCRdb's copy has only in-frame clones and lacks some. In the table there are some 90,000 clones, about 88% of which are singletons. What was sequenced was PBMCs. The clonotype was recovered from a man younger than 35 in good health and CMV-seropositive. The chain is built from TRBV7-9 and TRBJ2-1; D perhaps matches TRBD2 (6 bases). Here the CDR3 DNA reads TGTGCCAGCAGCACGCAGACGGGAGTTAAGTCGAATGAGCAGTTCTTC. Protein sequence: CASSTQTGVKSNEQFF. Looking up the rest from reference TRBV7-9 and TRBJ2-1 gives the full variable domain: DTGVSQNPRHKITKRGQNVTFRCDPISEHNRLYWYRQTLGQGPEFLTYFQNEAQLEKSRLLSDRFSAERPKGSFSTLEIQRTEQGDSAMYLCASSTQTGVKSNEQFFGPGTRLTVL.